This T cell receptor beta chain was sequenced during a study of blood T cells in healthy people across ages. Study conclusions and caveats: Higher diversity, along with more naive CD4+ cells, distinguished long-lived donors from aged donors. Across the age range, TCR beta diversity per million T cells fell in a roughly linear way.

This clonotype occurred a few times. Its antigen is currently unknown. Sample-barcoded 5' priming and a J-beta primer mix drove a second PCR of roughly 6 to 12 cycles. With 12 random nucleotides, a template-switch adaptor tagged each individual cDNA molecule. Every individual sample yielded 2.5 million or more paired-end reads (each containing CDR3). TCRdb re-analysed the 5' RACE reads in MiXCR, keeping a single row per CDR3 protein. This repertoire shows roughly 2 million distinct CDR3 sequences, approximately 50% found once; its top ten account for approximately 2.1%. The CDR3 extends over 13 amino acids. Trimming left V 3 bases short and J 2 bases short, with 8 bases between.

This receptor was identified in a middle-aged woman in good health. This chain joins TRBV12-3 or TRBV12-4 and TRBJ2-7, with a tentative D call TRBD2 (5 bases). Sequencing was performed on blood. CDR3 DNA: TGTGCCAGCAGTTTCGGGGAAGCCTACGAGCAGTACTTC. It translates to CASSFGEAYEQYF.